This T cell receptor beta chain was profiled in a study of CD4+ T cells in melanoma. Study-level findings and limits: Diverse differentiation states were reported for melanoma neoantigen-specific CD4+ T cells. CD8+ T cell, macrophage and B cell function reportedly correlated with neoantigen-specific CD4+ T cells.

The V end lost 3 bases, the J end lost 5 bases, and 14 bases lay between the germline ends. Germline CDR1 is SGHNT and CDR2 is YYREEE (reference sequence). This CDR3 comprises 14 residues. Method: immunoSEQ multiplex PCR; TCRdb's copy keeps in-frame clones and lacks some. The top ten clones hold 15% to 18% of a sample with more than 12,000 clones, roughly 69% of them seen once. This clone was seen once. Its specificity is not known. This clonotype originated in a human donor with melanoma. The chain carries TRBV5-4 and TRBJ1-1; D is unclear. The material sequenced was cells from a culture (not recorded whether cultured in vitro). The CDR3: CASSSQSLGTEAFF. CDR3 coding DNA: TGTGCCAGCAGCTCGCAGTCGTTGGGAACTGAAGCTTTCTTT.